The clone carrying this TCR beta chain was detected only once. Its target is unknown. This record belongs to a study of T-cell memory formation after mild COVID-19. Looking at the study overall: Clusters of TCRs were largely donor specific. The study's findings and limits: The study found balanced CD4/CD8 in clones contracting day 15 to 85 and a CD4+ lean in later expanders.

Using its own MiXCR run on the 5' RACE reads, TCRdb lists one record per CDR3 protein. The sample holds 250,000 to 350,000 distinct CDR3 sequences; about a sixth are singletons and the top ten take 22%. Germline CDR1 is SGHDN and CDR2 is FVKESK. The CDR3 spans 14 residues. The V end lost 8 bases, the J end lost 0 bases, and 11 bases lay between the germline ends. This chain joins TRBV14 and TRBJ1-3; no clear D gene. The clonotype was recovered from a man younger than 35 who had mild COVID-19 (a few samples of this study predate the infection). Cell type and time point are not known. Source material: PBMCs or a T cell subset sorted from them (not recorded which). CDR3 sequence (DNA): TGTGCCAGCGCCACCCGAACCTCTGGAAACACCATATATTTT. As protein: CASATRTSGNTIYF.